These T cell receptor beta chains were read from a single sample in a study of T cells in Graves' hyperthyroidism and ophthalmopathy. TCRdb recomputed calls from the multiplex PCR reads with MiXCR, one row per CDR3 protein. The sample has roughly 700,000 distinct CDR3 sequences, 30% to 40% seen once. Input material: blood. The receptors derive from a woman aged 40 to 50 with Graves' hyperthyroidism. Both conserved end residues are part of each CDR3. The order of the fields is D gene, J gene, V gene, clone size, CDR3 protein, CDR3 DNA. D genes are given only for firm matches. Clone size is stated in some rows and not others, as once, few, many or a class when expanded.

.,TRBJ2-7,TRBV29-1,many,CSVVSRQSSYEQYF,TGCAGCGTTGTCTCCAGGCAGTCGAGCTACGAGCAGTACTTC
.,TRBJ2-1,TRBV11-2,once,CAISHRDSYNEQFF,TGTGCCATCAGCCACAGGGATTCCTACAATGAGCAGTTCTTC
TRBD1,TRBJ2-2,TRBV12-3/TRBV12-4,.,CASSSRGPNTGELFF,TGTGCCAGCAGTTCCAGGGGGCCGAACACCGGGGAGCTGTTTTTT
TRBD1,TRBJ2-7,TRBV7-9,.,CASSLATGGQALEQYF,TGTGCCAGCAGCTTAGCGACAGGGGGCCAAGCACTCGAGCAGTACTTC
TRBD2,TRBJ2-7,TRBV6-6,.,CASSSPYVGRREGSEQYF,TGTGCCAGCAGTTCGCCTTACGTTGGGCGGCGGGAGGGTTCGGAGCAGTACTTC
TRBD1,TRBJ1-3,TRBV7-9,few,CVGTGSPSGNTIYF,TGTGTCGGGACAGGGTCTCCTTCTGGAAACACCATATATTTT
.,TRBJ2-2,TRBV19,.,CARPDREGTGELFF,TGTGCCAGGCCCGACAGGGAGGGAACGGGGGAGCTGTTTTTT
.,TRBJ2-2,TRBV5-1,.,CASSDTQGGGELFF,TGCGCCAGCAGCGATACCCAGGGAGGTGGGGAGCTGTTTTTT
.,TRBJ1-1,TRBV7-8,.,CASSVENRNTEAFF,TGTGCCAGCAGCGTTGAGAACAGGAACACTGAAGCTTTCTTT
TRBD1,TRBJ2-5,TRBV5-1,.,CASSLMTGKTQYF,TGTGCCAGCAGCTTGATGACAGGGAAGACCCAGTACTTC
TRBD1,TRBJ1-2,TRBV7-2,.,CASSDRVVSFGPYGYTF,TGTGCCAGCAGCGACAGGGTAGTGAGCTTTGGGCCGTATGGCTACACCTTC
TRBD1,TRBJ1-2,TRBV6-5,.,CASITRWGQGGGYTF,TGTGCCAGTATTACCCGATGGGGACAGGGAGGCGGCTACACCTTC
.,TRBJ2-7,TRBV20-1,few,CSARTLGSSSYEQYF,TGCAGTGCTAGGACGCTGGGGTCAAGCTCCTACGAGCAGTACTTC
TRBD1,TRBJ2-7,TRBV6-5,.,CASSHGQGKFF,TGTGCCAGCAGCCATGGACAGGGGAAGTTCTTC
.,TRBJ2-2,TRBV7-2,few,CASSLAGSSGELFF,TGTGCCAGCAGCTTGGCAGGGTCATCCGGGGAGCTGTTTTTT